The rows below give T cell receptor beta chains drawn from one sample of a study of identical twins. In TCRdb, the 5' RACE reads were re-called with MiXCR into one record per CDR3 protein. Of around 1.7 million distinct CDR3 sequences in the sample, under 35% are singletons; the top ten hold around 0.25%. Sequencing input: cord blood. Receptor source: a newborn girl in good health. Both conserved end residues are part of each CDR3. A D gene is named only where the DNA matches it firmly. Expanded clones are given a class, and other clones once, few, many or no size at all.

>TRBV3-1|TRBJ1-2|.|.
TGTGCCAGCAGCCAAGACGCCGACCTCTATGGCTACACCTTC
CASSQDADLYGYTF
>TRBV27|TRBJ1-5|.|.
TGTGCCAGCAGTCCTCAGGGGAGGTTTGGCAATCAGCCCCAGCATTTT
CASSPQGRFGNQPQHF
>TRBV20-1|TRBJ1-5|.|TRBD1
TGCAGTGCTAGGACAGGGAGGCAGCCCCAGCATTTT
CSARTGRQPQHF
>TRBV12-3/TRBV12-4|TRBJ2-5|many|TRBD2
TGTGCCAGCAGTAGCGGGAGAGAGACCCAGTACTTC
CASSSGRETQYF
>TRBV6-5|TRBJ2-1|.|.
TGTGCCAGCAGTTACATGAGGGGGGGTTCCTACAATGAGCAGTTCTTC
CASSYMRGGSYNEQFF
>TRBV11-2|TRBJ2-7|few|TRBD2
TGTGCCAGCAGCCCCCTCCGGACTAGCGGGTTCTACGAGCAGTACTTC
CASSPLRTSGFYEQYF
>TRBV12-3/TRBV12-4|TRBJ2-1|.|TRBD2
TGTGCCACTTCGCTAGCGGGGGGCTTCAATGAGCAGTTCTTC
CATSLAGGFNEQFF
>TRBV14|TRBJ2-5|few|.
TGTGCCAGCAGCCACATAACAGGGATTCGGGAGACCCAGTACTTC
CASSHITGIRETQYF
>TRBV7-9|TRBJ2-7|.|TRBD2
TGTGCCAGCAGTATACTAGCGGGAGAATACGAGCAGTACTTC
CASSILAGEYEQYF
>TRBV30|TRBJ1-6|once|.
TGTGCCTTAGGACTATCACCCCTCCACTTT
CALGLSPLHF
>TRBV28|TRBJ2-2|.|TRBD2
TGTGCCAGCAGTCCTAGCGGGAGGGGCACCGGGGAGCTGTTTTTT
CASSPSGRGTGELFF
>TRBV5-1|TRBJ2-5|many|.
TGTGCCAGCAGTTCAGCTCGGGAGACCCAGTACTTC
CASSSARETQYF
>TRBV20-1|TRBJ2-7|.|TRBD2
TGCAGTGCTAGAGATCGGATACTAGCGGGCTCCTACGAGCAGTACTTC
CSARDRILAGSYEQYF
>TRBV20-1|TRBJ1-5|few|TRBD1
TGCAGTGCTAGAGATCGGGACAGGGGCAATCAGCCCCAGCATTTT
CSARDRDRGNQPQHF
>TRBV12-3/TRBV12-4|TRBJ1-1|few|.
TGTGCCAGCAGTCGTCAGGGGCAGAACACTGAAGCTTTCTTT
CASSRQGQNTEAFF
>TRBV28|TRBJ2-5|.|.
TGTGCCAGCAGCAGGACTCCCTTGGAGACCCAGTACTTC
CASSRTPLETQYF
>TRBV20-1|TRBJ1-1|.|.
TGCAGTGCTAGAAAGGATCAGGGGAACACTGAAGCTTTCTTT
CSARKDQGNTEAFF
>TRBV21-1|TRBJ1-2|.|.
TGTGCCAGCAGCATAGGACAGGGATACTATGGCTACACCTTC
CASSIGQGYYGYTF
>TRBV3-1|TRBJ2-1|many|.
TGTGCCAGCAGCCAAGAGGGGCGGTTATACAATGAGCAGTTCTTC
CASSQEGRLYNEQFF
>TRBV2|TRBJ2-7|.|.
TGTGCCAGCAGAAATTCGGACTCCCCAGTTTACGAGCAGTACTTC
CASRNSDSPVYEQYF
>TRBV9|TRBJ2-5|few|.
TGTGCCAGCAGCGTAGACGTCAGGGTCCAAGAGACCCAGTACTTC
CASSVDVRVQETQYF
>TRBV20-1|TRBJ2-6|few|.
TGCAGTGCTTGGGGGGCCAACGTCCTGACTTTC
CSAWGANVLTF
>TRBV6-1|TRBJ2-3|.|.
TGTGCCAGCAGGAAACAGGGCCTCAACACAGATACGCAGTATTTT
CASRKQGLNTDTQYF
>TRBV18|TRBJ2-7|.|.
TGTGCCAGCTCAGCCTACTACGAGTACAACGAGCAGTACTTC
CASSAYYEYNEQYF
>TRBV4-2|TRBJ2-7|.|.
TGTGCCAGCAGCAGCCCTGAGGCTCTTGGGTGGCAGTACTTC
CASSSPEALGWQYF
>TRBV27|TRBJ2-4|.|TRBD1
TGTGCCAGCAGTTCCGGGACAGAAGTACAAAACATTCAGTACTTC
CASSSGTEVQNIQYF
>TRBV5-1|TRBJ2-3|.|.
TGCGCCAGCGGCCACGGACTAGGGGGGACAGATACGCAGTATTTT
CASGHGLGGTDTQYF
>TRBV5-5|TRBJ1-2|.|.
TGTGCCAGCAGCTTGGTGTTGTCAGGGCTAAGATATGGCTACACCTTC
CASSLVLSGLRYGYTF
>TRBV5-1|TRBJ2-3|.|.
TGCGCCAGCAGCATCCGGGGTACCAGAAGTTCTAGCACAGATACGCAGTATTTT
CASSIRGTRSSSTDTQYF
>TRBV12-3/TRBV12-4|TRBJ1-2|.|.
TGTGCCAGCAGTTTTCAGGGGCAAAACTATGGCTACACCTTC
CASSFQGQNYGYTF
>TRBV20-1|TRBJ2-1|.|.
TGCAGTGCTAGAGATCCCGGACAGAGCTCCTACAATGAGCAGTTCTTC
CSARDPGQSSYNEQFF
>TRBV6-5|TRBJ2-1|few|TRBD2
TGTGCCAGCAGTTATAGGCCTAGCGGGCCGATAAAGCTCTACAATGAGCAGTTCTTC
CASSYRPSGPIKLYNEQFF
>TRBV12-3/TRBV12-4|TRBJ2-3|.|.
TGTGCCAGCAGTTTTAACCCGGGAAGCACAGATGTGGAATATTTT
CASSFNPGSTDVEYF
>TRBV7-9|TRBJ2-4|.|TRBD1
TGTGCCAGCACAGGGGGTAACAAAAACATTCAGTACTTC
CASTGGNKNIQYF
>TRBV29-1|TRBJ2-3|few|.
TGCAGCGTAGTACGGCAGTTATCTAGCACAGATACGCAGTATTTT
CSVVRQLSSTDTQYF
>TRBV20-1|TRBJ2-5|.|.
TGCAGCGCCCATGAGGGGGTAGGGCAAGAGACCCAGTACTTC
CSAHEGVGQETQYF
>TRBV20-1|TRBJ2-1|.|.
TGCAGTGCTGAGGGGGGGGTAAGCAATGAGCAGTTCTTC
CSAEGGVSNEQFF
>TRBV20-1|TRBJ2-4|.|.
TGCAGTGCTAGGTATAACATTCAGTACTTC
CSARYNIQYF
>TRBV27|TRBJ2-7|.|.
TGTGCCAGCAGTCCTCCAGGGGTCCCCTACGAGCAGTACTTC
CASSPPGVPYEQYF
>TRBV20-1|TRBJ1-4|few|.
TGCAGTGCCGCTAGAGGGGGGAGGGTAGACGAAAAACTGTTTTTT
CSAARGGRVDEKLFF